The clone carrying this TCR beta chain occurred a few times. Its specificity is unknown. Sequenced by immunoSEQ multiplex PCR; TCRdb stores in-frame clones only, minus some. The repertoire holds over 3,000 clones, with roughly 84% as singletons. V was trimmed by 1 base and J by 1 base, leaving 4 bases between them. Germline V gene sequence: CDR1 SGHTA, CDR2 FQGNSA. This CDR3 comprises 14 residues. These data are taken from a study of circulating and synovial CD4+ cells in juvenile arthritis. Overall study results and limits: These repertoires were less diverse than bulk blood CD4 repertoires. The pathogenic-like versus bulk T cell difference escaped Vbeta family analysis. T cell genome counts differed by at least an order of magnitude between CPL and CD4 samples.

Sequenced samples came from active juvenile idiopathic arthritis patients. The clonotype originates from a human donor with juvenile idiopathic arthritis. The V call is TRBV7-2, the J call TRBJ2-2, with D uncertain. Sequenced: CD4+ T cells from synovial fluid. The CDR3 reads CASSLVLNTGELFF. The DNA of the CDR3 is TGTGCCAGCAGCTTAGTTCTGAACACCGGGGAGCTGTTTTTT.